The TCR beta chain under discussion was sequenced for a study of CD8+ T cells in alopecia areata. The wider study: After 6 to 18 months of tofacitinib, follow-up continued 6 months off drug. Percent of scalp involved defined treated patients' severity scores.

Note on this clone: Its antigen is unidentified.

TCR sequencing used cDNA made by reverse transcription of extracted RNA. Assay used: immunoSEQ multiplex PCR; TCRdb lists only in-frame clones, some missing. Counted here are approximately 280,000 clones, 58% occurring once; the ten biggest clones make up under 2%. Findings and limits, study-wide: Alopecia totalis/universalis scalp especially showed more expanded CD8+ clones than normal scalp.

As for treatment: oral pan-JAK inhibitor, 5-10 mg twice daily. The ends were cut back, 4 bases at V and 3 bases at J, with 10 bases in the middle. The length of the CDR3 is 14 residues. The V gene's germline CDR1 is SGHVS and CDR2 FNYEAQ. This TCR was recovered from a human donor with alopecia areata. The material sequenced was CD4+ T cells sorted from blood, taken at week 24, from a patient treated with tofacitinib. This chain joins TRBV7-6 and TRBJ1-5, with D possibly matching TRBD1 (5 bases). The CDR3 loop reads CASSSQGDNQPQHF. The CDR3, as DNA: TGTGCCAGCAGCTCCCAGGGAGACAATCAGCCCCAGCATTTT.